The present T cell receptor beta chain was sequenced within a study of CD8 T cells in Susac syndrome. RNA amounts of about 0.5 to 1 ug underwent reverse transcription with random hexamers. immunoSEQ multiplex PCR amplified TCR beta CDR3 across 54 Vbeta, 13 Jbeta. TCRdb used MiXCR to reprocess the immunoSEQ multiplex PCR reads, holding one entry per CDR3 protein. The data contain 300,000 to 350,000 distinct CDR3 sequences, 92% of them seen just once; the ten biggest clones take up about 0.07%. Sequencing targeted TCR beta in T cells from blood (CD8+ and CD4+). The CD8+ and CD4+ T cells were isolated magnetically using a negative isolation approach, whereas the TEMRA cells were enriched by FACS. Material for sequencing was CD4+ T cells from PBMCs. The clonotype comes from a human donor with multiple sclerosis.

CDR3: CAWMKLDTQYF. The CDR3 DNA sequence: TGTGCCTGGATGAAACTAGATACGCAGTATTTT. This chain links TRBV30 with TRBJ2-3; D not certain. V was trimmed by 4 bases and J by 5 bases, leaving 7 bases between them. Germline CDR1 GTSNPN, CDR2 SVGIG (reference sequence). The CDR3 contains 11 residues.